This T cell receptor beta chain emerged from a study of long-term antiretroviral therapy in people with HIV. Run at survey level, the immunoSEQ assay was version v3.0. Here immunoSEQ multiplex PCR was the method, and the copy in TCRdb shows in-frame clones only, minus some. The table lists some 20,000 clones, around nine tenths of them singletons. Germline V gives CDR1 MDHEN, CDR2 SYDVKM. The CDR3 consists of 12 residues. Trimming pared 5 bases from V and 10 bases from J, leaving 12 bases between. This clone was seen only a few times. The TCR comes from a man in his forties with HIV. The input for sequencing was unsorted PBMCs, taken 0.5 years after starting antiretroviral therapy. The V gene is TRBV28, the J gene TRBJ1-5; D call uncertain. The CDR3 loop is CASSPPRGPQHF. The CDR3 DNA reads as TGTGCCAGCAGTCCCCCGCGAGGTCCCCAGCATTTT.